Given below is one T cell receptor (beta chain) in context. Clones were read by immunoSEQ multiplex PCR, and TCRdb kept only the in-frame ones, dropping some. The data show 85,000 to 130,000 clones, about 91% seen once. CDR1 is MNHEY and CDR2 is SMNVEV in the germline V gene (reference sequence). V lost 0 bases and J 3 bases, leaving 14 bases between the germline ends. The CDR3 has 17 residues. This specimen comes from a study of PD-L1 blockade in urothelial cancer. Study-level information: The patients first took atezolizumab in the mid-2010s, receiving 1,200 mg intravenously every 3 weeks.

Enrolled patients showed locally advanced or metastatic urothelial carcinoma. This receptor was taken from a woman older than 75 with urothelial cancer. The source was PBMCs, collected around atezolizumab (anti-PD-L1) treatment. This chain links TRBV27 with TRBJ2-2; D might be TRBD2 (6 bases). Here the CDR3 reads CASSLSRSGTYTGELFF. The CDR3 nucleotides read TGTGCCAGCAGTTTATCCCGTAGCGGTACTTACACCGGGGAGCTGTTTTTT.